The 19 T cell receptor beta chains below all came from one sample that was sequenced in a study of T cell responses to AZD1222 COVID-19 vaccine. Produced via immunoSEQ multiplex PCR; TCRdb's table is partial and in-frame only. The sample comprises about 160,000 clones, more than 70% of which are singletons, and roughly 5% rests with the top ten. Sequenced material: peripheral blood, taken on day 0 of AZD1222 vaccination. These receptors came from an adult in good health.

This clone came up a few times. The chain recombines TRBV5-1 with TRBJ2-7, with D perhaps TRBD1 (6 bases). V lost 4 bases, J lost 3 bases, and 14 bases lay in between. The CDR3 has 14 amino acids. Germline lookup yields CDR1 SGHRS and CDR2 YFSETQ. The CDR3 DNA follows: TGCGCCAGCAGCACATCCGGGACAATCTACGAGCAGTACTTC. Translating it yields CASSTSGTIYEQYF.

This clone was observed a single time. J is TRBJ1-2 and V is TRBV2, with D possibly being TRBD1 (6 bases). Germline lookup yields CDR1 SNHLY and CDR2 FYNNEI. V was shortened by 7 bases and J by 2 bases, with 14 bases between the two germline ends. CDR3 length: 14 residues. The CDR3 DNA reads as TGTGCCAGCAATTCTAGAACAGGGAACTATGGCTACACCTTC. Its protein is CASNSRTGNYGYTF.

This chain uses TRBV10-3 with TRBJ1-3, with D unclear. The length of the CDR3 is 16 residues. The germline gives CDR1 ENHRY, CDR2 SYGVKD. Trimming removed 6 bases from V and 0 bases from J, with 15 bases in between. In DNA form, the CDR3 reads TGTGCCATCAGGGACCCTCAGAAGAGCTCTGGAAACACCATATATTTT. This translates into CAIRDPQKSSGNTIYF.

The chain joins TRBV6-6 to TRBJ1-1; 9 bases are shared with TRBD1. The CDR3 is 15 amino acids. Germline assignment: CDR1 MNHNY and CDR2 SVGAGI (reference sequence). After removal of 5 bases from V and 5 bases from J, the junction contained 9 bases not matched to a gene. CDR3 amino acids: CASSRSGQGGTEAFF. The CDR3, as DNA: TGTGCCAGCAGTCGATCGGGACAGGGTGGGACTGAAGCTTTCTTT.

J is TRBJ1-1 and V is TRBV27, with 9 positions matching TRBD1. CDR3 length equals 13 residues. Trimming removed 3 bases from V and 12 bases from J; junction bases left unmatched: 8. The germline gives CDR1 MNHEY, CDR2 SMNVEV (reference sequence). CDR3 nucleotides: TGTGCCAGCAGTTTTAAAGGGACAGGGAAGACTTTCTTT. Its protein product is CASSFKGTGKTFF.

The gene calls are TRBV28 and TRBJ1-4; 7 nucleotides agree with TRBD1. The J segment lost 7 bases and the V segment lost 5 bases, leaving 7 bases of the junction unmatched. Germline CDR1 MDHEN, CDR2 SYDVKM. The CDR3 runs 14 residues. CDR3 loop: CASSKQGRGEKLFF. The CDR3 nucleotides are TGTGCCAGCAGTAAACAGGGGCGAGGTGAAAAACTGTTTTTT.

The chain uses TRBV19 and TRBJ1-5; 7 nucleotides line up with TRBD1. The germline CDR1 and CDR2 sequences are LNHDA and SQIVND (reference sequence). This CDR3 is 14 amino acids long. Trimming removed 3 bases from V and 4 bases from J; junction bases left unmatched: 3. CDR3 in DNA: TGTGCCAGTAGTATGGGACAGCTAAATCAGCCCCAGCATTTT. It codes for CASSMGQLNQPQHF.

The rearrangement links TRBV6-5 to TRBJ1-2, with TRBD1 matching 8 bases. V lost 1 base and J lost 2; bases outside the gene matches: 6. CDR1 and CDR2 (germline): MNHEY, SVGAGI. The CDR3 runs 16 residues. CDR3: CASSYFGTGENYGYTF. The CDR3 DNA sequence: TGTGCCAGCAGTTACTTCGGGACAGGAGAAAACTATGGCTACACCTTC.

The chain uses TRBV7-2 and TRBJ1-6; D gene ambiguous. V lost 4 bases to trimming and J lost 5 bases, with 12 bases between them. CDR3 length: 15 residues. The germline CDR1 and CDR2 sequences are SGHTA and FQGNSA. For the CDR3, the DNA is TGTGCCAGCAGCTCCACCGTACTTAATAATTCACCCCTCCACTTT. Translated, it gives CASSSTVLNNSPLHF.

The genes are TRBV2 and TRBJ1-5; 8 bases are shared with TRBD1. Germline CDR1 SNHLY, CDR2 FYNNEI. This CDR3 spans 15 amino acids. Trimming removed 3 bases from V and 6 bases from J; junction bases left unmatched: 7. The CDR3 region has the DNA TGTGCCAGCAGTGAGAACAGGGGGACCGGTCAGCCCCAGCATTTT. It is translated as CASSENRGTGQPQHF.

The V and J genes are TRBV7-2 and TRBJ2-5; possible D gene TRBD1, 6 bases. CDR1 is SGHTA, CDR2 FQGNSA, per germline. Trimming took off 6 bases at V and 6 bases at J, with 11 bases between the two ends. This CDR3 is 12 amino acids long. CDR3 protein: CASSKQGQTQYF. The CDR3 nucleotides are TGTGCCAGCAGTAAACAGGGACAGACCCAGTACTTC.

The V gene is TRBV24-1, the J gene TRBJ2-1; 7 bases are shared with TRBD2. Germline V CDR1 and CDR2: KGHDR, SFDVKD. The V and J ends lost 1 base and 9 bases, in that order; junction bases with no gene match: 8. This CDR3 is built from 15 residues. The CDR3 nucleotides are TGTGCCACCAGTGATTTCCCCGGGGGGAGGGTTGAGCAGTTCTTC. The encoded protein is CATSDFPGGRVEQFF.

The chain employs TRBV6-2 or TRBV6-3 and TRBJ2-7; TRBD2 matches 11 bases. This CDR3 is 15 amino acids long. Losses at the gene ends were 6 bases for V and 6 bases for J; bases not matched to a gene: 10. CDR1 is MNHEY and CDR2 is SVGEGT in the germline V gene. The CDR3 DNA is TGTGCCAGCAGCCGCATAGCGGGAGGGCGGGGCGAGCAGTACTTC. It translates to CASSRIAGGRGEQYF.

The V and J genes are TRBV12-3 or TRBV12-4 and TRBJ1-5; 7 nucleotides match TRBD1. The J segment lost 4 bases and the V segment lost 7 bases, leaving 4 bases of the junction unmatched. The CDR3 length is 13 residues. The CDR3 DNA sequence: TGTGCCAGCAACTTACAGGGGAATCAGCCCCAGCATTTT. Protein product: CASNLQGNQPQHF.

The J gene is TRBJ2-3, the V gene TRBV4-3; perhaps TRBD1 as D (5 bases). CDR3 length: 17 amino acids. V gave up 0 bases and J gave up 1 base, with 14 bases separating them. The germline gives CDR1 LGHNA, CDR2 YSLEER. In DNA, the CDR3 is TGCGCCAGCAGCCAAGAAGAGGCAGGGCTTGGCACAGATACGCAGTATTTT. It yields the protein CASSQEEAGLGTDTQYF.

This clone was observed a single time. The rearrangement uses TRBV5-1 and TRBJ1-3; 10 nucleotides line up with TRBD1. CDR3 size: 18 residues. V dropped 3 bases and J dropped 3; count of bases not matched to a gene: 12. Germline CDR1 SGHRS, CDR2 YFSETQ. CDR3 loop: CASSSSPLGTGDGNTIYF. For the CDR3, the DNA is TGCGCCAGCAGCTCAAGCCCCTTAGGGACAGGGGATGGAAACACCATATATTTT.

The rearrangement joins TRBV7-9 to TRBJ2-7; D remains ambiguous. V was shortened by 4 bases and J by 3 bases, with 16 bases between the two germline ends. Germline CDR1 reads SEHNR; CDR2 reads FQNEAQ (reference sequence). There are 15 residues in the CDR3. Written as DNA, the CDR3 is TGTGCCAGCAGCTCAGTGACGAGTCTGATCTACGAGCAGTACTTC. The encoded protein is CASSSVTSLIYEQYF.

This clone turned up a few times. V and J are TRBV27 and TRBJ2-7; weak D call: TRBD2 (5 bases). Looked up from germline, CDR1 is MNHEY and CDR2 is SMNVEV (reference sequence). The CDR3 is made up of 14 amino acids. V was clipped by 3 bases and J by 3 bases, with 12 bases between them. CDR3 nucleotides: TGTGCCAGCAGTTTTAACGGGGTGGTCTACGAGCAGTACTTC. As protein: CASSFNGVVYEQYF.

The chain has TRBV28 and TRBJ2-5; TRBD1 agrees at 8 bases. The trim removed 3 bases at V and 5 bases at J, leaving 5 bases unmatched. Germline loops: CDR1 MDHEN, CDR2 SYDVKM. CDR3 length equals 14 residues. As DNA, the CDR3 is TGTGCCAGCAGTTTGGACAGGGTGGTGGAGACCCAGTACTTC. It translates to CASSLDRVVETQYF.